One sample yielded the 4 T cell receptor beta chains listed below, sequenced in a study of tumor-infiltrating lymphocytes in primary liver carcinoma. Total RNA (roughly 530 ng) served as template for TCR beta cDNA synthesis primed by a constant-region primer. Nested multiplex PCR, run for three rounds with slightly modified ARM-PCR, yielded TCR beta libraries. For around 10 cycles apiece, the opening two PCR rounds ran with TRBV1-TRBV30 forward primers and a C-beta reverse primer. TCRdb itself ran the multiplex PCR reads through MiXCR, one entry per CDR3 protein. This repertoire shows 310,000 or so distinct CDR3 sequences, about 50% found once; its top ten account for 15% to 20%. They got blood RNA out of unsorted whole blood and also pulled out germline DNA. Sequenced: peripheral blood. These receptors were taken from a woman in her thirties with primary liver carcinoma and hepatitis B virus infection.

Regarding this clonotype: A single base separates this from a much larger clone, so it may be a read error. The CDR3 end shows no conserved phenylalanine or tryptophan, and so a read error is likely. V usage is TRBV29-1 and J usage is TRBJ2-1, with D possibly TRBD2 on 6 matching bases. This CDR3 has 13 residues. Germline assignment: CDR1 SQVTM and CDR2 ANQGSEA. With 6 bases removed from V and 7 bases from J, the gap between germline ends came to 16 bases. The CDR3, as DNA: TGCAGCGTCTCACTGGGGGGTGTTAATGAGCAGTTCCTC. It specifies CSVSLGGVNEQFL.

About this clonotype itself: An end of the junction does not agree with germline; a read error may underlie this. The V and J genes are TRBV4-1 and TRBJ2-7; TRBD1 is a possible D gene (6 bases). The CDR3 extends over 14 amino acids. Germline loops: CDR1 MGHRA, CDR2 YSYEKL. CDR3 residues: CVSSQDLRGWWQYF. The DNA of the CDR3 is TGTGTCAGCAGCCAAGATCTGAGGGGGTGGTGGCAGTACTTC.

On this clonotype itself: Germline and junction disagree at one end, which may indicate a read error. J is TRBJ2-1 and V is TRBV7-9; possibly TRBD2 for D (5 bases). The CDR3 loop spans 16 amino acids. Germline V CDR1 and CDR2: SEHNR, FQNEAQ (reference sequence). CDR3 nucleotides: TGTGTCAGCAGCTCCAAAGCGAGAGGGCCGGTGGATGAGCAGTTCTTC. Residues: CVSSSKARGPVDEQFF.

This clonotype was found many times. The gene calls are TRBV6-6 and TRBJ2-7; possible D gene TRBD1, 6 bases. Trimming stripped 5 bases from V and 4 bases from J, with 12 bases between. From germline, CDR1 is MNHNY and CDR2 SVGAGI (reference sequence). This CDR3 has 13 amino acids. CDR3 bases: TGTGCCAGCAGTCGCGGACAGACTTACGAGCAGTACTTC. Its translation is CASSRGQTYEQYF.